These 18 T cell receptor beta chains share one sample of origin, sequenced in a study of T cell changes during pregnancy in multiple sclerosis. Clones were read by immunoSEQ multiplex PCR, and TCRdb kept only the in-frame ones, dropping some. The sample has 55,000 to 85,000 clones, around 94% seen once. This material consisted of peripheral blood, taken in the third trimester of pregnancy. These receptors were obtained from a female donor with multiple sclerosis, enrolled in a pregnancy study.

The chain couples TRBV5-1 to TRBJ1-1, with D possibly matching TRBD1 (5 bases). Germline V gives CDR1 SGHRS, CDR2 YFSETQ. The CDR3 runs to 13 residues. V lost 1 base, J lost 4 bases, and 8 bases lay in between. The CDR3: CASSLSRGTEAFF. In nucleotides, the CDR3 is TGCGCCAGCAGCTTGAGTAGGGGCACTGAAGCTTTCTTT.

The V and J genes are TRBV7-9 and TRBJ1-3; the match to TRBD1 covers 7 bases. V lost 4 bases, J lost 0 bases, and 6 bases stayed unmatched. There are 16 residues in the CDR3. Germline loops: CDR1 SEHNR, CDR2 FQNEAQ (reference sequence). Written as DNA, the CDR3 is TGTGCCAGCAGCTCGTGGACAGGAACCTCTGGAAACACCATATATTTT. Its protein product is CASSSWTGTSGNTIYF.

The CDR3 nucleotides are TGTGCCTGGAGTGCAGGGCGGCGGCGAGAGACCCAGTACTTC. This sequence encodes CAWSAGRRRETQYF. The chain employs TRBV30 and TRBJ2-5; D might be TRBD1 (5 bases). CDR3 size: 14 residues. The V end lost 1 base, the J end lost 4 bases, and 13 bases lay between the germline ends. Germline CDR1 and CDR2: GTSNPN and SVGIG (reference sequence).

The rearrangement joins TRBV7-2 to TRBJ2-3, with D perhaps matching TRBD1 (6 bases). The germline CDR1 and CDR2 sequences are SGHTA and FQGNSA. V lost 6 bases and J 7 bases, leaving 20 bases between the germline ends. The CDR3 totals 15 residues. The CDR3 reads CASSLLKTQGNTQYF. The CDR3 bases are TGTGCCAGCAGTTTACTAAAAACCCAGGGGAATACGCAGTATTTT.

The chain has TRBV29-1 and TRBJ1-1; D unclear. V lost 7 bases to trimming and J lost 0 bases, with 9 bases between them. Germline CDR1 reads SQVTM; CDR2 reads ANQGSEA. There are 12 residues in the CDR3. The CDR3 loop reads CSALMLNTEAFF. CDR3 DNA: TGCAGCGCTTTAATGTTGAACACTGAAGCTTTCTTT.

This rearrangement joins TRBV19 to TRBJ1-1; D call uncertain. V lost 5 bases to trimming and J lost 3 bases, with 13 bases between them. The CDR3 runs 14 residues. The germline CDR1 and CDR2 sequences are LNHDA and SQIVND (reference sequence). The CDR3 sequence is CASSFTDGDTEAFF. CDR3 sequence (DNA): TGTGCCAGTAGTTTTACCGACGGAGACACTGAAGCTTTCTTT.

The chain employs TRBV6-5 and TRBJ2-7, with D maybe TRBD2 (6 bases). This CDR3 spans 14 amino acids. The V end was cut by 7 bases, the J end by 3 bases, with 16 bases between. Germline V gene sequence: CDR1 MNHEY, CDR2 SVGAGI. In DNA, the CDR3 is TGTGCCAGCACCCCGATGGGGGGTCGCTACGAGCAGTACTTC. Its protein product is CASTPMGGRYEQYF.

The V gene is TRBV15, the J gene TRBJ2-3; the match to TRBD1 covers 8 bases. The CDR3 totals 21 residues. V was clipped by 1 base and J by 2 bases; unmatched bases: 20. Germline CDR1 is LNHNV and CDR2 is YYDKDF (reference sequence). The CDR3 sequence: CATSRGSRNRGYKLLTDTQYF. DNA for the CDR3: TGTGCCACCAGCAGAGGGAGCAGGAACAGGGGGTACAAATTACTCACAGATACGCAGTATTTT.

Note on this clone: One end of the junction is discordant with germline, which a read error may explain. The J gene is TRBJ1-5, the V gene TRBV7-3; possibly TRBD1 for D (6 bases). The CDR3 runs 15 residues. Germline CDR1 SGHTA, CDR2 FQGTGA. CDR3 protein: CASSVTGSLGQPQHF. CDR3 nucleotides: TGTGCCAGCAGCGTAACAGGGAGCTTGGGTCAGCCCCAGCATTTT.

V and J are TRBV19 and TRBJ2-3, with TRBD2 identical over 11 bases. Unmatched junction bases numbered 4, after V lost 3 bases and J lost 5 bases. Per the germline V gene, CDR1 is LNHDA and CDR2 is SQIVND (reference sequence). The CDR3 extends over 15 amino acids. The CDR3 sequence is CASSISGGAGDTQYF. CDR3 sequence (DNA): TGTGCCAGTAGTATTAGCGGGGGGGCCGGAGATACGCAGTATTTT.

The rearrangement joins TRBV6-4 to TRBJ2-1, with 14 bases matching TRBD2. The CDR3 sequence is 15 residues long. From germline, CDR1 is MRHNA and CDR2 SNTAGT. V shed 3 bases and J 9 bases; nucleotides not matched to a gene: 4. The chain's CDR3 is CASSETSGGAIEQFF. In DNA form, the CDR3 reads TGTGCCAGCAGTGAGACTAGCGGGGGGGCGATTGAGCAGTTCTTC.

This rearrangement joins TRBV7-3 to TRBJ2-1; 12 nucleotides match TRBD2. Germline loops: CDR1 SGHTA, CDR2 FQGTGA. The junction had 3 bases not matched to a gene; V was cut back by 5 bases and J by 1 base. The CDR3 loop spans 16 amino acids. The CDR3 loop is CASSTLAGGSYNEQFF. Written as DNA, the CDR3 is TGTGCCAGCAGCACACTAGCGGGGGGATCCTACAATGAGCAGTTCTTC.

The J gene is TRBJ2-1, the V gene TRBV12-5; D perhaps matches TRBD2 (7 bases). V gave up 0 bases and J gave up 8 bases, with 14 bases separating them. The germline CDR1 and CDR2 sequences are LGHNT and FRNRAP. CDR3 length: 15 residues. For the CDR3, the DNA is TGTGCTAGTGGTTTGGTAGTGGGGGGGCTCCATGAGCAGTTCTTC. Protein: CASGLVVGGLHEQFF.

This clone was observed once. The rearrangement uses TRBV19 and TRBJ1-2; weak D call: TRBD1 (5 bases). The germline V and J ends were trimmed by 3 bases and 7 bases, with 15 bases remaining between them. Germline values: CDR1 LNHDA, CDR2 SQIVND (reference sequence). The CDR3 has 14 amino acids. DNA for the CDR3: TGTGCCAGTAGTATTTCGGTGGGCAGGGCTGGCTACACCTTC. This translates into CASSISVGRAGYTF. Using reference TRBV19 and TRBJ1-2 for the parts outside the CDR3, the full variable domain is DGGITQSPKYLFRKEGQNVTLSCEQNLNHDAMYWYRQDPGQGLRLIYYSQIVNDFQKGDIAEGYSVSREKKESFPLTVTSAQKNPTAFYLCASSISVGRAGYTFGSGTRLTVV.

V and J are TRBV7-9 and TRBJ2-1; D remains unclear. The V gene lost 0 bases and the J gene lost 7 bases, with 7 bases spanning the gap. The CDR3 runs 13 residues. Germline CDR1 and CDR2: SEHNR and FQNEAQ (reference sequence). The CDR3 bases are TGTGCCAGCAGCTTAGCGTCTCGGAATGAGCAGTTCTTC. It translates to CASSLASRNEQFF.

V is TRBV11-2 and J is TRBJ2-1; TRBD2 aligns across 9 bases. V was pared by 5 bases and J by 9 bases, with 11 bases of the junction left unmatched. The CDR3 runs to 15 residues. Germline loops: CDR1 SGHAT, CDR2 FQNNGV. CDR3 coding DNA: TGTGCCAGCAGCCTCACGGGCGCGGGGGGGCCTGAGCAGTTCTTC. It codes for CASSLTGAGGPEQFF.

This sequence joins TRBV5-5 and TRBJ1-2; D might be TRBD1 (6 bases). This CDR3 has 15 residues. CDR1 is SGHKS and CDR2 is YYEKEE in the germline V gene (reference sequence). V shed 0 bases and J shed 4 bases, with 13 bases lying between them. The CDR3 spells CASSLVWTEIYGYTF. The CDR3 DNA reads TGTGCCAGCAGCTTGGTGTGGACAGAGATCTATGGCTACACCTTC.

V gene TRBV15 combines with J gene TRBJ2-4; 9 bases agree with TRBD1. The CDR3 has 16 amino acids. Germline V gene data show CDR1 as LNHNV and CDR2 as YYDKDF (reference sequence). Trimming took 1 base from V and 7 from J; bases not matched to a gene: 8. This CDR3 is CATSRVGDRVGNIQYF. The DNA of the CDR3 is TGTGCCACCAGCAGAGTTGGGGACAGGGTTGGGAACATTCAGTACTTC. The complete variable domain, with remaining parts taken from reference TRBV15 and TRBJ2-4, reads DAMVIQNPRYQVTQFGKPVTLSCSQTLNHNVMYWYQQKSSQAPKLLFHYYDKDFNNEADTPDNFQSRRPNTSFCFLDIRSPGLGDTAMYLCATSRVGDRVGNIQYFGAGTRLSVL.